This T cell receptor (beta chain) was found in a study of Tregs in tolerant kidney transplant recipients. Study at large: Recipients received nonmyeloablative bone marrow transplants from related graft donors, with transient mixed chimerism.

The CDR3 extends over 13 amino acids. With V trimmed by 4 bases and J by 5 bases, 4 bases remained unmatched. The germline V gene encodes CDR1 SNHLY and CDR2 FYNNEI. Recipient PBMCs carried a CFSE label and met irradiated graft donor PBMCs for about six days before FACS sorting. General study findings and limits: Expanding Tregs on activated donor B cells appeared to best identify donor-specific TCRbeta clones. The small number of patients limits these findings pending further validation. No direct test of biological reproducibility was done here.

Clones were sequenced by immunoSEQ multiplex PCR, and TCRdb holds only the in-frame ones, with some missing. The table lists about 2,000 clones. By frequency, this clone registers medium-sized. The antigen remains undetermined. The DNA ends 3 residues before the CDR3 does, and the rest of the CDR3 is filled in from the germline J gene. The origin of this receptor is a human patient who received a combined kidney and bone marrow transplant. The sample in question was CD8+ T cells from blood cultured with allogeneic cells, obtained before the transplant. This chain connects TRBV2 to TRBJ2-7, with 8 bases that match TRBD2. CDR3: CASSAGGANEQYF. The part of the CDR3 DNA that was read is TGTGCCAGCAGTGCGGGGGGGGCAAACGAG.